The source of this TCR beta chain is a study of shared clonotypes between healthy human individuals. The CDR3 sequence is 14 residues long. From germline, CDR1 is LNHDA and CDR2 SQIVND (reference sequence). Between the trimmed V and J ends, which lost 7 bases and 7 bases, there was a span of 17 bases. About this clone itself: The antigen remains unidentified.

Method: immunoSEQ multiplex PCR; TCRdb's copy keeps in-frame clones and lacks some. Seen here are about 2.5 million clones, 80% to 95% observed once, and the top ten hold 0.3% to 0.45%. General study findings and limits: Naive CD4 clonotypes were shared across several donors at 4% to 5%.

This clonotype originated in a man between 18 and 29 years old in good health. Some clones in this sample may be carry-over from other donors' samples. The sequenced sample was naive CD4+ T cells from PBMCs. Subset here: CD45RA+ positively selected. The chain uses TRBV19 and TRBJ1-3; possibly TRBD1 for D (5 bases). The CDR3 loop is CASTLRGGENTIYF. The CDR3 DNA sequence: TGTGCCAGTACCCTCCGTGGGGGGGAGAACACCATATATTTT.